This TCR beta chain was captured by sequencing in a study of CD8 T cells in ankylosing spondylitis. General study findings and limits: The study identified a TCR beta motif of under ten highly homologous variants that appeared characteristic of ankylosing spondylitis blood. Enrichment of disease-linked clones was reportedly significant in matched ankylosing spondylitis synovial fluid.

CDR1 and CDR2 from the germline V gene are DFQATT and SNEGSKA (reference sequence). The V and J ends lost 3 bases and 7 bases respectively, with 15 bases between them. The CDR3 sequence is 13 residues long. Many counts were recorded for this clonotype. Its antigen is unidentified. TCRdb ran MiXCR on the 5' RACE reads and lists one entry per CDR3 protein. This sample carries some 840,000 distinct CDR3 sequences, about 11% of them seen once, and the ten largest clones take 0.51%. This TCR was recovered from a male donor with ankylosing spondylitis. The genes are TRBV20-1 and TRBJ1-2, with a possible D match to TRBD1 (5 bases). The sample consisted of blood, either unsorted or a sorted T cell fraction (not recorded which). The CDR3 is CSARAGGLVGYTF. CDR3 in DNA: TGCAGTGCTAGGGCCGGGGGGTTAGTTGGCTACACCTTC.